This T cell receptor (beta chain) was sequenced during a study of blood T cell repertoires in COVID-19. Study-wide context: Sources were T cells, B-cell-depleted T cells, or PBMCs; the material itself was cDNA or gDNA.

The assay was immunoSEQ multiplex PCR, and TCRdb's table has in-frame clones only and misses some. This sample has some 280,000 clones, with over 75% found just once. V was clipped by 3 bases and J by 5 bases, with 24 bases between them. This CDR3 region has 18 residues. In germline, CDR1 is SGHRS, CDR2 YFSETQ. V is TRBV5-1 and J is TRBJ1-5; D gene unclear. This receptor was obtained from a woman aged 60-75 years with acute or convalescent COVID-19. Sequencing input: peripheral blood. CDR3 residues: CASSSNDDGLQWDQPQHF. The CDR3 coding sequence is TGCGCCAGCAGCTCAAACGACGACGGACTCCAATGGGATCAGCCCCAGCATTTT.